Listed below are T cell receptor beta chains from one sample, sequenced in a study of blood T cells in healthy people across ages. TCRdb re-called the 5' RACE reads through MiXCR, storing one row per CDR3 protein. The table shows 700,000 or so distinct CDR3 sequences, with about 20% occurring only once. The sequenced sample consisted of blood. The source is a man between 65 and 80 years old in good health. Both conserved end residues are part of each CDR3. The D gene is left open where the match is weak. The listing skips clone size in some rows; elsewhere it reads once, few, many or a size class.

D: .
size: .
J: TRBJ2-5
V: TRBV4-3
CDR3: CASSQDKGQETQYF
DNA: TGCGCCAGCAGCCAAGATAAGGGGCAAGAGACCCAGTACTTC

D: TRBD1
size: .
J: TRBJ1-2
V: TRBV7-2
CDR3: CASSLVKRGRNNYGYTF
DNA: TGTGCCAGCAGCTTAGTTAAAAGGGGGCGGAATAACTATGGCTACACCTTC

D: TRBD1
size: .
J: TRBJ2-3
V: TRBV7-2
CDR3: CASSLETGFDTQYF
DNA: TGTGCCAGCAGCTTAGAGACAGGGTTTGATACGCAGTATTTT

D: TRBD2
size: few
J: TRBJ2-1
V: TRBV12-3/TRBV12-4
CDR3: CASSARLAGGPNEQFF
DNA: TGTGCCAGCAGTGCCAGACTAGCGGGGGGGCCCAATGAGCAGTTCTTC

D: TRBD1
size: few
J: TRBJ2-1
V: TRBV2
CDR3: CASNSGQYNEQFF
DNA: TGTGCCAGCAATTCGGGACAGTACAATGAGCAGTTCTTC

D: TRBD2
size: .
J: TRBJ2-4
V: TRBV6-6
CDR3: CASSGTSGGTKNIQYF
DNA: TGTGCCAGCAGTGGGACTAGCGGGGGGACCAAAAACATTCAGTACTTC

D: .
size: once
J: TRBJ1-2
V: TRBV6-2/TRBV6-3
CDR3: CASSRQINNGYTF
DNA: TGTGCCAGCAGTAGACAGATTAACAATGGCTACACCTTC

D: .
size: few
J: TRBJ2-5
V: TRBV20-1
CDR3: CSATVRETQYF
DNA: TGCAGTGCCACTGTGCGAGAGACCCAGTACTTC

D: TRBD1
size: .
J: TRBJ1-2
V: TRBV14
CDR3: CASSQFGTGAYDYTF
DNA: TGTGCCAGCAGCCAATTCGGGACAGGGGCGTATGACTACACCTTC

D: .
size: .
J: TRBJ1-1
V: TRBV19
CDR3: CASTLRTVGGTEAFF
DNA: TGTGCCAGCACCTTACGGACAGTCGGGGGCACTGAAGCTTTCTTT

D: .
size: .
J: TRBJ2-3
V: TRBV5-1
CDR3: CASSKGQLSTDTQYF
DNA: TGCGCCAGCAGCAAAGGACAGCTGAGCACAGATACGCAGTATTTT

D: .
size: .
J: TRBJ2-5
V: TRBV29-1
CDR3: CSVEWGVGQETQYF
DNA: TGCAGCGTTGAATGGGGCGTGGGGCAAGAGACCCAGTACTTC

D: .
size: .
J: TRBJ2-3
V: TRBV7-8
CDR3: CASSLLARPSTDTQYF
DNA: TGTGCCAGCAGCTTACTCGCTAGGCCCAGCACAGATACGCAGTATTTT

D: .
size: .
J: TRBJ2-1
V: TRBV4-3
CDR3: CASSQGMAYNEQFF
DNA: TGCGCCAGCAGCCAGGGGATGGCCTACAATGAGCAGTTCTTC

D: .
size: few
J: TRBJ2-5
V: TRBV2
CDR3: CASRTDSKETQYF
DNA: TGTGCCAGCAGAACGGACTCGAAAGAGACCCAGTACTTC

D: TRBD1
size: few
J: TRBJ2-7
V: TRBV6-6
CDR3: CASSYGTGGEYEQYF
DNA: TGTGCCAGCAGTTACGGGACAGGGGGCGAGTACGAGCAGTACTTC

D: .
size: few
J: TRBJ2-2
V: TRBV5-1
CDR3: CASSFGQSNTGELFF
DNA: TGCGCCAGCAGCTTCGGACAGTCGAACACCGGGGAGCTGTTTTTT

D: .
size: few
J: TRBJ1-4
V: TRBV7-2
CDR3: CASSLVRREKLFF
DNA: TGTGCCAGCAGCTTAGTCAGACGCGAAAAACTGTTTTTT

D: TRBD1
size: .
J: TRBJ1-2
V: TRBV7-9
CDR3: CASSSGQGWHYGYTF
DNA: TGTGCCAGCAGCTCAGGACAGGGGTGGCACTATGGCTACACCTTC

D: TRBD1
size: .
J: TRBJ1-4
V: TRBV20-1
CDR3: CSASRDRGIEKLFF
DNA: TGCAGTGCTAGCCGGGACAGAGGGATTGAAAAACTGTTTTTT

D: TRBD1
size: .
J: TRBJ2-5
V: TRBV5-1
CDR3: CASSLAQGQFQETQYF
DNA: TGCGCCAGCAGCTTGGCCCAGGGACAGTTTCAAGAGACCCAGTACTTC

D: TRBD1
size: few
J: TRBJ1-2
V: TRBV12-3/TRBV12-4
CDR3: CASSLVLDRENGYTF
DNA: TGTGCCAGCAGTTTAGTCCTCGACAGGGAAAATGGCTACACCTTC

D: .
size: .
J: TRBJ2-3
V: TRBV29-1
CDR3: CGVEVVAAWDTQYF
DNA: TGCGGCGTTGAGGTTGTTGCCGCTTGGGATACGCAGTATTTT

D: TRBD1
size: few
J: TRBJ2-7
V: TRBV6-5
CDR3: CASNGQGGSEQYF
DNA: TGTGCCAGCAACGGACAGGGAGGATCGGAGCAGTACTTC

D: TRBD1
size: few
J: TRBJ1-1
V: TRBV19
CDR3: CASRDRPRARNTEAFF
DNA: TGTGCCAGTAGGGACAGGCCTCGCGCGAGGAACACTGAAGCTTTCTTT

D: TRBD1
size: .
J: TRBJ1-1
V: TRBV20-1
CDR3: CSARSWTGNTEAFF
DNA: TGCAGTGCTAGATCGTGGACAGGGAACACTGAAGCTTTCTTT

D: .
size: .
J: TRBJ2-1
V: TRBV5-6
CDR3: CASSLALTGTYNEQFF
DNA: TGTGCCAGCAGCTTGGCCCTAACAGGGACCTACAATGAGCAGTTCTTC

D: TRBD1
size: .
J: TRBJ1-1
V: TRBV29-1
CDR3: CSAKRQGMNTEAFF
DNA: TGCAGCGCCAAACGACAGGGAATGAACACTGAAGCTTTCTTT

D: .
size: .
J: TRBJ2-7
V: TRBV20-1
CDR3: CSAPGAADYEQYF
DNA: TGCAGTGCTCCGGGGGCCGCAGACTACGAGCAGTACTTC

D: TRBD2
size: .
J: TRBJ2-1
V: TRBV5-1
CDR3: CASAGLAGRGEQFF
DNA: TGCGCCAGCGCGGGACTAGCGGGAAGGGGTGAGCAGTTCTTC

D: TRBD1
size: .
J: TRBJ1-4
V: TRBV7-9
CDR3: CASSSGGIGEKLFF
DNA: TGTGCCAGCAGCTCAGGGGGGATCGGTGAAAAACTGTTTTTT

D: TRBD2
size: .
J: TRBJ2-1
V: TRBV12-3/TRBV12-4
CDR3: CASRRLAGEQFF
DNA: TGTGCCAGCAGGAGACTAGCTGGTGAGCAGTTCTTC

D: .
size: few
J: TRBJ1-1
V: TRBV7-9
CDR3: CASSLQGIGNTEAFF
DNA: TGTGCCAGCAGCTTACAAGGCATAGGGAACACTGAAGCTTTCTTT

D: TRBD2
size: few
J: TRBJ2-1
V: TRBV18
CDR3: CASSPGGTTNYNEQFF
DNA: TGTGCCAGCTCACCCGGCGGGACTACCAACTACAATGAGCAGTTCTTC

D: .
size: .
J: TRBJ1-1
V: TRBV24-1
CDR3: CATRRTVNTEAFF
DNA: TGTGCCACCAGAAGGACAGTAAACACTGAAGCTTTCTTT

D: TRBD2
size: .
J: TRBJ2-3
V: TRBV20-1
CDR3: CSARVASGADTQYF
DNA: TGCAGTGCTAGAGTGGCTAGCGGAGCTGATACGCAGTATTTT

D: .
size: few
J: TRBJ2-7
V: TRBV6-5
CDR3: CASSYSRAYEQYF
DNA: TGTGCCAGCAGTTACAGTAGGGCGTACGAGCAGTACTTC

D: .
size: .
J: TRBJ2-3
V: TRBV10-3
CDR3: CAISPGLPTDTQYF
DNA: TGTGCCATCAGCCCGGGATTGCCCACAGATACGCAGTATTTT

D: .
size: .
J: TRBJ2-7
V: TRBV5-5
CDR3: CASSLVAGSCEQYF
DNA: TGTGCCAGCAGCTTGGTGGCGGGGAGCTGCGAGCAGTACTTC

D: .
size: few
J: TRBJ2-1
V: TRBV2
CDR3: CASSEGGQPENEQFF
DNA: TGTGCCAGCAGTGAGGGGGGTCAGCCCGAAAATGAGCAGTTCTTC

D: TRBD1
size: many
J: TRBJ2-1
V: TRBV5-6
CDR3: CASSTMTGLYNEQFF
DNA: TGTGCCAGCAGCACGATGACAGGGCTCTACAATGAGCAGTTCTTC

D: TRBD1
size: many
J: TRBJ1-2
V: TRBV5-5
CDR3: CASSLRQGYGYTF
DNA: TGTGCCAGCAGCTTGAGACAGGGGTATGGCTACACCTTC

D: .
size: many
J: TRBJ2-2
V: TRBV9
CDR3: CASKENANTGELFF
DNA: TGTGCCAGCAAGGAGAATGCGAACACCGGGGAGCTGTTTTTT

D: .
size: .
J: TRBJ1-3
V: TRBV28
CDR3: CACSGTGNTIYF
DNA: TGTGCGTGCTCGGGTACTGGAAACACCATATATTTT

D: TRBD1
size: few
J: TRBJ2-3
V: TRBV11-1
CDR3: CASSKDRGHTDTQYF
DNA: TGTGCCAGCAGCAAAGACAGGGGGCACACAGATACGCAGTATTTT

D: TRBD2
size: few
J: TRBJ2-1
V: TRBV20-1
CDR3: CSAPIAGVSYNEQFF
DNA: TGCAGTGCACCTATAGCGGGAGTCTCCTACAATGAGCAGTTCTTC

D: TRBD1
size: many
J: TRBJ2-5
V: TRBV12-3/TRBV12-4
CDR3: CASSPGTGKETQYF
DNA: TGTGCCAGCAGCCCTGGGACAGGGAAAGAGACCCAGTACTTC

D: .
size: .
J: TRBJ2-4
V: TRBV20-1
CDR3: CSVYESAKNIQYF
DNA: TGCAGTGTCTATGAGTCAGCCAAAAACATTCAGTACTTC

D: TRBD2
size: few
J: TRBJ2-7
V: TRBV20-1
CDR3: CSAIGTSGKYEQYF
DNA: TGCAGTGCTATCGGGACTAGCGGCAAATACGAGCAGTACTTC

D: .
size: few
J: TRBJ1-2
V: TRBV7-2
CDR3: CASSPRWGANNYGYTF
DNA: TGTGCCAGCAGCCCGCGATGGGGTGCAAATAACTATGGCTACACCTTC

D: TRBD1
size: .
J: TRBJ1-2
V: TRBV29-1
CDR3: CSVEEVTPPRGNYGYTF
DNA: TGCAGCGTTGAAGAGGTGACCCCCCCCAGGGGGAACTATGGCTACACCTTC

D: .
size: .
J: TRBJ2-3
V: TRBV4-3
CDR3: CASSQDSSRISDTQYF
DNA: TGCGCCAGCAGCCAAGATTCTAGCAGGATCTCAGATACGCAGTATTTT

D: .
size: few
J: TRBJ2-1
V: TRBV3-1
CDR3: CASSHGQQNEQFF
DNA: TGTGCCAGCAGCCATGGTCAGCAGAATGAGCAGTTCTTC

D: .
size: .
J: TRBJ2-7
V: TRBV12-1
CDR3: CASSPLSRGGYEQYF
DNA: TGTGCCAGCAGCCCCCTTTCTAGAGGAGGCTACGAGCAGTACTTC

D: TRBD2
size: .
J: TRBJ2-3
V: TRBV20-1
CDR3: CSASPPSGGVTDTQYF
DNA: TGCAGTGCTTCACCACCGAGCGGGGGGGTCACAGATACGCAGTATTTT

D: .
size: .
J: TRBJ2-3
V: TRBV6-2/TRBV6-3
CDR3: CASRRASGDTQYF
DNA: TGTGCCAGCAGAAGGGCCTCCGGGGATACGCAGTATTTT

D: .
size: many
J: TRBJ2-1
V: TRBV7-9
CDR3: CASSAPDREQFF
DNA: TGTGCCAGCAGCGCCCCTGATCGGGAGCAGTTCTTC

D: TRBD1
size: few
J: TRBJ1-1
V: TRBV7-9
CDR3: CASSQTGAEAFF
DNA: TGTGCCAGCAGCCAAACAGGGGCTGAAGCTTTCTTT

D: .
size: .
J: TRBJ1-1
V: TRBV5-1
CDR3: CASSGDGTREAFF
DNA: TGCGCCAGCAGCGGCGATGGGACCCGTGAAGCTTTCTTT

D: .
size: few
J: TRBJ1-4
V: TRBV29-1
CDR3: CSARATTNEKLFF
DNA: TGCAGCGCACGGGCAACAACTAATGAAAAACTGTTTTTT